This entry features one T cell receptor (beta chain) sequence. Original methodology: Scientists estimated how many nucleated cells there were by amplifying reference gene primers. This table comes from immunoSEQ multiplex PCR, and its TCRdb copy is limited to in-frame clones, with some not included. The DNA was the basis for D and trimming; V, J and clone size are from that table. The sample consists of some 390,000 clones, approximately 91% of them appearing once. Germline CDR1 MGHRA, CDR2 YSYEKL. The V and J ends lost 4 bases and 6 bases, in that order; junction bases with no gene match: 11. The CDR3 is 16 amino acids. The data were taken from a study of blood T cell repertoires in COVID-19. For the study at large: Some COVID-19 samples were acute and others convalescent; all came from the United States, Italy and Spain. T cells, B-cell-depleted T cells, or PBMCs supplied cDNA or gDNA.

Recruited during active infection, patients (from Seattle) were subsequently followed longitudinally. The V and J genes are TRBV4-1 and TRBJ2-1; 8 bases align to TRBD2. This TCR derives from a woman aged 40-49 years with COVID-19, enrolled during active disease. Sequenced material: peripheral blood. CDR3 sequence (DNA): TGCGCCAGCAGCCGGGTTAGCGGGATAAGGGCCAATGAGCAGTTCTTC. This codes for CASSRVSGIRANEQFF.